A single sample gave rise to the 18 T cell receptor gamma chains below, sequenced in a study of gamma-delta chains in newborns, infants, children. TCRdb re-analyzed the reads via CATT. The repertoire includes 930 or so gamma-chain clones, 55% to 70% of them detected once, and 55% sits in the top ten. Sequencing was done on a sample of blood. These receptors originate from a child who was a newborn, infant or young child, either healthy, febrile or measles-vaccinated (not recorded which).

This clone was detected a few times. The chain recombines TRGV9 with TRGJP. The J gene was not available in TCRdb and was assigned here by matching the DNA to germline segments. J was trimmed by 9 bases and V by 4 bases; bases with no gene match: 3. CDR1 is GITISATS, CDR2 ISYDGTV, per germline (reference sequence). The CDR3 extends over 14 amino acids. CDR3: CALWDGLGKKIKVF. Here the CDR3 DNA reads TGTGCCTTGTGGGACGGGTTGGGCAAAAAAATCAAGGTATTT.

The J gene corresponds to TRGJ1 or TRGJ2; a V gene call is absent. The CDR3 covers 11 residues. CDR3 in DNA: TGTGCCTTGTGTGAGGTGCGTAAGAAACTCTTT. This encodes CALCEVRKKLF.

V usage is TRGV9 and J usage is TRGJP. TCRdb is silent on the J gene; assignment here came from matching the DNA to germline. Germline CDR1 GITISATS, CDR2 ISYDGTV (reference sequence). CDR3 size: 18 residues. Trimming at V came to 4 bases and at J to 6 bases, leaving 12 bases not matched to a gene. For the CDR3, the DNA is TGTGCCTTGTGGGAAACCCAAGTAGGAGAGTTGGGCAAAAAAATCAAGGTATTT. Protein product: CALWETQVGELGKKIKVF.

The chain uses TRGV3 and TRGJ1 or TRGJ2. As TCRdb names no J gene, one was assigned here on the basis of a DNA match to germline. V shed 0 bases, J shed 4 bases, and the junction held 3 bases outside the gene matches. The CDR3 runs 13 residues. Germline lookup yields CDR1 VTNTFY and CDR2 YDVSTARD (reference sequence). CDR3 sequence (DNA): TGTGCCACCTGGGACAGGCGGTATTATAAGAAACTCTTT. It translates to CATWDRRYYKKLF.

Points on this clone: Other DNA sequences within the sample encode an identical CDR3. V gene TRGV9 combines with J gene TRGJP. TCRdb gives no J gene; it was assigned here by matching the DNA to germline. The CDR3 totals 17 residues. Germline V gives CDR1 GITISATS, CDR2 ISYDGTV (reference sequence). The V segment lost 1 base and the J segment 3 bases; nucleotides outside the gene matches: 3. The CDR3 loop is CALWEVQQELGKKIKVF. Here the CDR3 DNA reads TGTGCCTTGTGGGAGGTCCAGCAAGAGTTGGGCAAAAAAATCAAGGTATTT.

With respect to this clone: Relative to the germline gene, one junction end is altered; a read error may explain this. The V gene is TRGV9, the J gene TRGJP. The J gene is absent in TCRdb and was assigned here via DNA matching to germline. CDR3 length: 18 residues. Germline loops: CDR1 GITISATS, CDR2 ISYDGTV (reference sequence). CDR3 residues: CALWKVTAQELGKKIKVF. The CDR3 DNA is TGTGCCTTGTGGAAGGTGACCGCTCAAGAGTTGGGCAAAAAAATCAAGGTATTT.

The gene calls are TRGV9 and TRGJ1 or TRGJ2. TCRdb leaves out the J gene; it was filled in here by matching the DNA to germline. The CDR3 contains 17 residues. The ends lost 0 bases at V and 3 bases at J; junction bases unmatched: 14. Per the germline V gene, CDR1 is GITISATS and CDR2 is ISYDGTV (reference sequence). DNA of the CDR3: TGTGCCTTGTGGGAGGTGCCCAACGGAATTTTTTATTATAAGAAACTCTTT. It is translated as CALWEVPNGIFYYKKLF.

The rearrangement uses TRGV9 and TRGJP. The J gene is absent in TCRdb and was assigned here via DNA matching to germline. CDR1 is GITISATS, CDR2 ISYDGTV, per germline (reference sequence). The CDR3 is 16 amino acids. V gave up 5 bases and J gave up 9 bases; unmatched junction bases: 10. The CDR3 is CALWGTNGLGKKIKVF. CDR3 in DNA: TGTGCCTTGTGGGGGACGAACGGGTTGGGCAAAAAAATCAAGGTATTT.

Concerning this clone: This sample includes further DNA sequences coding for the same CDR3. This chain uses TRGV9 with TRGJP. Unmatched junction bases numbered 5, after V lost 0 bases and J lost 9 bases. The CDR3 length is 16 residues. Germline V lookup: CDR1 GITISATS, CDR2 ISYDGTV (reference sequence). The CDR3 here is CALWEVRRLGKKIKVF. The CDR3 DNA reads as TGTGCCTTGTGGGAGGTGCGCCGGTTGGGCAAAAAAATCAAGGTATTT.

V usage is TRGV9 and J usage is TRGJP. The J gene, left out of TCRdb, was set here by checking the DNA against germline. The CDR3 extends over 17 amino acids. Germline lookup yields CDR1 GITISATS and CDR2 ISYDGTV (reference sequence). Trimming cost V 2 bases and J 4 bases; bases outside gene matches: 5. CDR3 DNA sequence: TGTGCCTTGTGGGAGGGCTACCAAGAGTTGGGCAAAAAAATCAAGGTATTT. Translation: CALWEGYQELGKKIKVF.

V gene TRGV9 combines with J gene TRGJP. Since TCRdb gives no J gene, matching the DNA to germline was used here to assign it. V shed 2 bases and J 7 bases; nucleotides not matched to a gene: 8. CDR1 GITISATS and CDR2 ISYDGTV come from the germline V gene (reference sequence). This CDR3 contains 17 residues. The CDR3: CALWEALRELGKKIKVF. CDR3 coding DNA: TGTGCCTTGTGGGAGGCCCTGAGGGAGTTGGGCAAAAAAATCAAGGTATTT.

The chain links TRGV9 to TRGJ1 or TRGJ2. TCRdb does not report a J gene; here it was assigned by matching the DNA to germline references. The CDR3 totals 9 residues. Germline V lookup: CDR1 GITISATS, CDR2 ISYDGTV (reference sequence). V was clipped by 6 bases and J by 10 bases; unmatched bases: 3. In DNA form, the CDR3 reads TGTGCCTTGTGGCTCAAGAAACTCTTT. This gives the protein CALWLKKLF.

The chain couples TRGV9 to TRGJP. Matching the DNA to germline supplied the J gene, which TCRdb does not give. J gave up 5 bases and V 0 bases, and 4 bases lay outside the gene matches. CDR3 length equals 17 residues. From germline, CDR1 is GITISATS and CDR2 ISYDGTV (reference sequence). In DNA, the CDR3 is TGTGCCTTGTGGGAGGTGCGCAAAGAGTTGGGCAAAAAAATCAAGGTATTT. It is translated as CALWEVRKELGKKIKVF.

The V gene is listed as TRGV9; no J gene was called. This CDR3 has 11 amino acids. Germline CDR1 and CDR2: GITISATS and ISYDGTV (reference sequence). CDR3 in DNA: TGTGCCTTGTGGGAGGCTTATAAGAAGCTCTTT. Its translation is CALWEAYKKLF.

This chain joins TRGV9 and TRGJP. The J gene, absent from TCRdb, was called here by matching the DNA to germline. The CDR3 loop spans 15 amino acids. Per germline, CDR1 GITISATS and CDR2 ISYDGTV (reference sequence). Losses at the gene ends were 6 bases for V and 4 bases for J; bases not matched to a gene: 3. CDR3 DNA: TGTGCCTTGTGGATTCAAGAGTTGGGCAAAAAAATCAAGGTATTT. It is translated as CALWIQELGKKIKVF.

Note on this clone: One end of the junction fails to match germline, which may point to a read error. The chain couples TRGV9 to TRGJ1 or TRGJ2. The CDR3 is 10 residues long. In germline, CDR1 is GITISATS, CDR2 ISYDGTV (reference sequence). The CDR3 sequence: CALWGYKKLF. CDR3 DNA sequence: TGTGCCTTGTGGGGGTATAAGAAGCTCTTT.

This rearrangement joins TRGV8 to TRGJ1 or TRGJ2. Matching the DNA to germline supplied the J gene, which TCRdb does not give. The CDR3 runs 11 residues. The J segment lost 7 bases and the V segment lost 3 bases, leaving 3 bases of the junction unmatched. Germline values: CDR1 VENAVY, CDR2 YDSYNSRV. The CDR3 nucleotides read TGTGCCACCTGGGATGAGTATAAGAAACTCTTT. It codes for CATWDEYKKLF.

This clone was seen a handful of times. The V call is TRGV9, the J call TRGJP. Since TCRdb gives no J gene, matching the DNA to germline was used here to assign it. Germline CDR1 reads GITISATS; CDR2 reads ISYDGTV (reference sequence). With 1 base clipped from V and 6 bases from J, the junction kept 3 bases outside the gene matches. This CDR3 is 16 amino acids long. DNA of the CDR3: TGTGCCTTGTGGGAGGTAGCAGAGTTGGGCAAAAAAATCAAGGTATTT. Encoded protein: CALWEVAELGKKIKVF.